This T cell receptor beta chain was identified during a study of blood T cells in healthy people across ages. The germline gives CDR1 SEHNR, CDR2 FQNEAQ (reference sequence). The CDR3 totals 16 residues. With 2 bases clipped from V and 9 bases from J, the junction kept 10 bases outside the gene matches. Primed by a sample-barcoded 5' primer and a J-beta primer mix, a second PCR proceeded for 7 to 11 cycles. One entry per CDR3 protein, called by TCRdb with MiXCR from the 5' RACE reads. The sample holds around 970,000 distinct CDR3 sequences, 45% to 60% seen once. The TCR was taken from an older woman in good health. Material: blood. The V and J genes are TRBV7-9 and TRBJ2-2; 9 bases are shared with TRBD1. CDR3 in amino acids: CASSLSVDRGLRELFF. Written as DNA, the CDR3 is TGTGCCAGCAGCTTAAGCGTGGACAGGGGTCTAAGGGAGCTGTTTTTT.